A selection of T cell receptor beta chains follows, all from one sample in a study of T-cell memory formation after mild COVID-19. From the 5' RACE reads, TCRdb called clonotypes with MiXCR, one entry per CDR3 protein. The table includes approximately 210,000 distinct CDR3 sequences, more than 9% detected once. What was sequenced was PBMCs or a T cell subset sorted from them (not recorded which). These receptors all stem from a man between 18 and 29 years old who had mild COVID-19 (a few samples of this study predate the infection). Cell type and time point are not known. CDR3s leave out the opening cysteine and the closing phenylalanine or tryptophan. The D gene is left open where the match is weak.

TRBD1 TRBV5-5 ASSLGQGASKQY
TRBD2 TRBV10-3 ASLGGNPYNEQF
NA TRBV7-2 ASSPGGAQY
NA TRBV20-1 SARPESSYNEQF
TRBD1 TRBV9 ASSEGQGNWDEQY
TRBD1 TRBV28 ASSLYRGRGWRTEAF
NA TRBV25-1 ASSVVSGNTIY
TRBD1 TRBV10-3 AISEPGTDNQPQH
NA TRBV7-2 ASSLAMLNTGELF
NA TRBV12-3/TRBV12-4 ASSFRDKRRTGELF
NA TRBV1 TSSQDRGPGGYT
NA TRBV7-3 ASSLRGAGEQY
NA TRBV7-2 ASSLGTGRVETQY
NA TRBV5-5 ASSLATSSTDTQY
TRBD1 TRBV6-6 ASSRGTASTGANVLT
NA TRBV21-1 ASSKEHQNTWELF
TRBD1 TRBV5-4 ASSKGQGGTEAF
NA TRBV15 ATSRDPDQPQH
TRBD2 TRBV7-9 ASSARGDLANTGELF
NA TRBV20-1 SARGGGQGVPNEQF
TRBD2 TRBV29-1 SVDTLAARANEQF
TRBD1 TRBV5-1 ASSLGGTVNTGELF
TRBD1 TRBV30 AWGTGGTDTQY
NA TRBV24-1 ATSSSSGANVLT
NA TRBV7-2 ASSPNGAPDTQY
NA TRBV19 ATKYWTGTDTQY
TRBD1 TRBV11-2 ASSSDRGLAETQY
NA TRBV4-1 ASSQEGSNQPQH
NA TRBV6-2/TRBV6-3 ASSDYEQY
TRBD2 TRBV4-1 ASSQGGGPYGNEQF
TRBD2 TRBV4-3 ASSQTLPGGASSTDTQY
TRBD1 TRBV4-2 ASSRPPGQGASTEAF
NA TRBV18 ASSPPGGNQPQH
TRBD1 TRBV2 ASTPRTGVRRTF
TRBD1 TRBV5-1 ASSRRDRGGTEAF
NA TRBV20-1 SAREGGPTEAF
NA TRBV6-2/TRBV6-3 ASILRDSNPQRGYT
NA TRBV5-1 ASSLEARGHTGELF
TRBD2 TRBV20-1 SASRLAGRYNEQF
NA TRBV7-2 ASSPRTGDTQY
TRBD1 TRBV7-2 ASSAGQGGNEQF
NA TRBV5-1 ASSLVLGFEQF
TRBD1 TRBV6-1 ASSQWTGLIGYT
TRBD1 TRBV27 ASSPGQGLSSYEQY
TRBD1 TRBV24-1 ATSDFSRDRLLNEQF